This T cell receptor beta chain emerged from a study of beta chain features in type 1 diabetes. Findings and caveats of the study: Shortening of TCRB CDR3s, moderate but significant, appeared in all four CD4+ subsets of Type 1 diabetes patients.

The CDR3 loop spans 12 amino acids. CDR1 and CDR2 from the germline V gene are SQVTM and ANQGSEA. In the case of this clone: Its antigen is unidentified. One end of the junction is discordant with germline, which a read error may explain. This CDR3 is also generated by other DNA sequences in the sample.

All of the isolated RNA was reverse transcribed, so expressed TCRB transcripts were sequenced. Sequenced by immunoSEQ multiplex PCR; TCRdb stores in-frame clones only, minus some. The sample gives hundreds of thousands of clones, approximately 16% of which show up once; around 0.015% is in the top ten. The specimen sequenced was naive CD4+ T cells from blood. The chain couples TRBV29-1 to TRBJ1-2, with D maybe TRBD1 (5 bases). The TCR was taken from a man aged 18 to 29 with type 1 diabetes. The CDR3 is CSVERQNYGYTF. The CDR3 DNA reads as TGCAGCGTTGAACGACAGAACTATGGCTACACCTTT.